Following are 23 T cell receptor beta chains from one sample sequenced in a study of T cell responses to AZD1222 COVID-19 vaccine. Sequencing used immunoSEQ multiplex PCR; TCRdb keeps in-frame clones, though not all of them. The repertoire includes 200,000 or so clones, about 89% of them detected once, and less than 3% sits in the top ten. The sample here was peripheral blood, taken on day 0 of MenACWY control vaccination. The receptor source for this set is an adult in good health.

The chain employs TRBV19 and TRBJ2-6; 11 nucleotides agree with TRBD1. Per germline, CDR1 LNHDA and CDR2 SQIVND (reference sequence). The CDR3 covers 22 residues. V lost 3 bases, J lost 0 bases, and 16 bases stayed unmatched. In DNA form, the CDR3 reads TGTGCCAGTAGTATTCGCTCAGCAAACCGGGACAGGGGGGGCTCTGGGGCCAACGTCCTGACTTTC. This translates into CASSIRSANRDRGGSGANVLTF. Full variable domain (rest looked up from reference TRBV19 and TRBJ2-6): DGGITQSPKYLFRKEGQNVTLSCEQNLNHDAMYWYRQDPGQGLRLIYYSQIVNDFQKGDIAEGYSVSREKKESFPLTVTSAQKNPTAFYLCASSIRSANRDRGGSGANVLTFGAGSRLTVL.

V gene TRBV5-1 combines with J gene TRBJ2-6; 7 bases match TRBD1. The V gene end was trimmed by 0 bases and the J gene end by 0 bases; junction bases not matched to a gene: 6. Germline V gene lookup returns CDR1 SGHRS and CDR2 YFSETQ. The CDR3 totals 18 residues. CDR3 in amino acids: CASSLAGTVTSGANVLTF. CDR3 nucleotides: TGCGCCAGCAGCTTGGCCGGGACAGTTACCTCTGGGGCCAACGTCCTGACTTTC.

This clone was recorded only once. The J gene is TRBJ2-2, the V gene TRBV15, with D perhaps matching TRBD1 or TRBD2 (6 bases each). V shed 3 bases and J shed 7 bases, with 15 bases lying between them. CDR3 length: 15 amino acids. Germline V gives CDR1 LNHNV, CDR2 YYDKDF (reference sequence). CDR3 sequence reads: CATSRARGRDGELFF. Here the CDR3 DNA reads TGTGCCACCAGCAGGGCCCGGGGGCGCGACGGGGAGCTGTTTTTT. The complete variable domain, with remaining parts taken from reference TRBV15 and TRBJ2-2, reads DAMVIQNPRYQVTQFGKPVTLSCSQTLNHNVMYWYQQKSSQAPKLLFHYYDKDFNNEADTPDNFQSRRPNTSFCFLDIRSPGLGDTAMYLCATSRARGRDGELFFGEGSRLTVL.

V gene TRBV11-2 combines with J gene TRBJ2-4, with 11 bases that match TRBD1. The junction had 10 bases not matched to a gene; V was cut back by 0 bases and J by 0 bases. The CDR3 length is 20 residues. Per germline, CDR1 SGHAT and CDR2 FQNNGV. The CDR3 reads CASSLEDRGRSPLAKNIQYF. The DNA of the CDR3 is TGTGCCAGCAGCTTAGAGGACAGGGGGCGATCGCCCCTAGCCAAAAACATTCAGTACTTC. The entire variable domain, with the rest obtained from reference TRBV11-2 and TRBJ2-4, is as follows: EAGVAQSPRYKIIEKRQSVAFWCNPISGHATLYWYQQILGQGPKLLIQFQNNGVVDDSQLPKDRFSAERLKGVDSTLKIQPAKLEDSAVYLCASSLEDRGRSPLAKNIQYFGAGTRLSVL.

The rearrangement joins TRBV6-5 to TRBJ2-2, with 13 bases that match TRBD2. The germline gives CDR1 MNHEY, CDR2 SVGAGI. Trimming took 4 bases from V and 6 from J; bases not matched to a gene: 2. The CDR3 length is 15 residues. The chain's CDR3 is CASSSGLAGAGELFF. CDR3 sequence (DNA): TGTGCCAGCAGTTCCGGACTAGCGGGGGCCGGGGAGCTGTTTTTT.

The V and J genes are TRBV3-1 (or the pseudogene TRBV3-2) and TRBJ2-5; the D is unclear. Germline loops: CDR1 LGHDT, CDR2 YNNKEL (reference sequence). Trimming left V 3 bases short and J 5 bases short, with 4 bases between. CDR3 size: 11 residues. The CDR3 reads CASSHSETQYF. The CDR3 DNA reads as TGTGCCAGCAGCCATTCGGAGACCCAGTACTTC.

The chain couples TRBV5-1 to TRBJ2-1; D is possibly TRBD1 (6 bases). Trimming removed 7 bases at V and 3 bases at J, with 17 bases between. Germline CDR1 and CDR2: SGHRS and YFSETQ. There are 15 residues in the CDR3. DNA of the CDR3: TGCGCCAGCTCGCTAACAGGGTCTGACTACAATGAGCAGTTCTTC. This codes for CASSLTGSDYNEQFF.

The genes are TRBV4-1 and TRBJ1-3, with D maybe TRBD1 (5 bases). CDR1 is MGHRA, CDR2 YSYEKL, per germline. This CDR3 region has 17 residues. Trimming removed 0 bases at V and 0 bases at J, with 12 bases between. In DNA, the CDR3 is TGCGCCAGCAGCCAAGAGGGGACGGATTCCTCTGGAAACACCATATATTTT. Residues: CASSQEGTDSSGNTIYF.

This CDR3 reads CAISESSGNAGELFF. In DNA, the CDR3 is TGTGCCATCAGTGAGTCTTCAGGGAACGCGGGGGAGCTGTTTTTT. The chain recombines TRBV10-3 with TRBJ2-2; TRBD1 might be the D (5 bases). V was shortened by 0 bases and J by 8 bases, with 13 bases between the two germline ends. This CDR3 spans 15 amino acids. Germline V gives CDR1 ENHRY, CDR2 SYGVKD.

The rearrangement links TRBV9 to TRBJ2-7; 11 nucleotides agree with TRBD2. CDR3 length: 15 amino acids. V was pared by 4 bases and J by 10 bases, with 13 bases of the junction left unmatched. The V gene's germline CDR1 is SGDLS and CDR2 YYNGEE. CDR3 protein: CASSPQDTSGGGQYF. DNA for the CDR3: TGTGCCAGCAGCCCTCAGGACACTAGCGGGGGCGGACAGTACTTC.

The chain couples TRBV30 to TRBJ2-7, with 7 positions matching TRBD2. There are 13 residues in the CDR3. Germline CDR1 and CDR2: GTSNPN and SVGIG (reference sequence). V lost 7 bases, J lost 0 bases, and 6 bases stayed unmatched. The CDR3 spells CASQRGPSYEQYF. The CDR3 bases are TGTGCCTCCCAGCGGGGCCCCTCCTACGAGCAGTACTTC.

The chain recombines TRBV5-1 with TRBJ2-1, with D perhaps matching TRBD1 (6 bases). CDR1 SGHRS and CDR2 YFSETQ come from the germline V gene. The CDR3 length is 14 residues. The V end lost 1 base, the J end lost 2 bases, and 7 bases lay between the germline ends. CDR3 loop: CASSLPGAYNEQFF. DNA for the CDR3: TGCGCCAGCAGCTTGCCAGGGGCCTACAATGAGCAGTTCTTC.

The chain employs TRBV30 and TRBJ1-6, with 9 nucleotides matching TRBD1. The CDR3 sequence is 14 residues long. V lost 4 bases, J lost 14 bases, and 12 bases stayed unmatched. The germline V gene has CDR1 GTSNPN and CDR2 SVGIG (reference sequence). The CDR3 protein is CAWTSGTGRISLHF. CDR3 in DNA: TGTGCCTGGACCTCGGGGACAGGGAGGATCTCCCTCCACTTT.

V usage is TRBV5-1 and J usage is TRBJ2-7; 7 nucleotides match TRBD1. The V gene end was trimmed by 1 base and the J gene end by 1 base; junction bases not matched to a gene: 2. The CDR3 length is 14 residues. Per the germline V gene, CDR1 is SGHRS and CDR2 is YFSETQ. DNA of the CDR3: TGCGCCAGCAGCTTGTCGACAGGGTCCTACGAGCAGTACTTC. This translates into CASSLSTGSYEQYF.

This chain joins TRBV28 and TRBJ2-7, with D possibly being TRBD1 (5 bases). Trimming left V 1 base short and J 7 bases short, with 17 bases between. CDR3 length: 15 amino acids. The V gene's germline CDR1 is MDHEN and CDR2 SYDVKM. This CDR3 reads CASSLSSDLGLEQYF. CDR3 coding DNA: TGTGCCAGCAGTTTATCTTCGGACCTGGGGCTGGAGCAGTACTTC.

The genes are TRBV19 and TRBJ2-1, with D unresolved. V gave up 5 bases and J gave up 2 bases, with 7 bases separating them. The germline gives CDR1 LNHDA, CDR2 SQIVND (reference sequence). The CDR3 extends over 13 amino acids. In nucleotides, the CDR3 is TGTGCCAGTAGTGCAGGAACCTACAATGAGCAGTTCTTC. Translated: CASSAGTYNEQFF.

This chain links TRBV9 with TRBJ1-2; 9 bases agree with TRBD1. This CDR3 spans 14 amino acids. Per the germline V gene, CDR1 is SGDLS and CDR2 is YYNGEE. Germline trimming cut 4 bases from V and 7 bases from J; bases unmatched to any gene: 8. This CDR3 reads CASSLTGDRAGYTF. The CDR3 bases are TGTGCCAGCAGCCTTACTGGGGACAGGGCTGGCTACACCTTC.

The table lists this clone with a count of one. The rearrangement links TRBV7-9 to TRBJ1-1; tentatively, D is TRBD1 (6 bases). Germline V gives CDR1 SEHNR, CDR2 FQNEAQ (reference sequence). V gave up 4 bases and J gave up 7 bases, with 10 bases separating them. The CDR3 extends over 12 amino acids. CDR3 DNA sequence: TGTGCCAGCAGCTGGGACACGCTTGAAGCTTTCTTT. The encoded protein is CASSWDTLEAFF.

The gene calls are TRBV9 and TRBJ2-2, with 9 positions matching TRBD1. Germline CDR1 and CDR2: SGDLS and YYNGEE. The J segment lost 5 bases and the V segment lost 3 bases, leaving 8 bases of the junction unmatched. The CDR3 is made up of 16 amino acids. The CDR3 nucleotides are TGTGCCAGCAGCGCGACGGGACAGGGAGCAACCGGGGAGCTGTTTTTT. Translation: CASSATGQGATGELFF. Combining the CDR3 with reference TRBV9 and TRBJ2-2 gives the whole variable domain DSGVTQTPKHLITATGQRVTLRCSPRSGDLSVYWYQQSLDQGLQFLIQYYNGEERAKGNILERFSAQQFPDLHSELNLSSLELGDSALYFCASSATGQGATGELFFGEGSRLTVL.

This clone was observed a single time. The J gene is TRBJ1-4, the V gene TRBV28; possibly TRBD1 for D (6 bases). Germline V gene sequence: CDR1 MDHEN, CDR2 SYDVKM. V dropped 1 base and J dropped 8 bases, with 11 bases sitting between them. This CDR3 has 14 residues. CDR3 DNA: TGTGCCAGCAGTTTATTACAGGGTGGAGAAAAACTGTTTTTT. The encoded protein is CASSLLQGGEKLFF.

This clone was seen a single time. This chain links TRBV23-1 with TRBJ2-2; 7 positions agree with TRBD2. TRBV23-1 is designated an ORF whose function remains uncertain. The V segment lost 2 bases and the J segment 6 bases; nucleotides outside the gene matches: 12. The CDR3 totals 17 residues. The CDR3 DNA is TGCGCCAGCAGTCAACCCGAGAGGGTCCGGGGGGCCGGGGAGCTGTTTTTT. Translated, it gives CASSQPERVRGAGELFF.

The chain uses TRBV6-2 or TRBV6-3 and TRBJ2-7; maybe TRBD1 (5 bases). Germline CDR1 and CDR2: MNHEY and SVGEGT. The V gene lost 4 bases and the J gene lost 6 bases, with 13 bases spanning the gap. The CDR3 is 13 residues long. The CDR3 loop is CASSSAGPAEQYF. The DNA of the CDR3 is TGTGCCAGCAGTTCGGCAGGGCCAGCCGAGCAGTACTTC.

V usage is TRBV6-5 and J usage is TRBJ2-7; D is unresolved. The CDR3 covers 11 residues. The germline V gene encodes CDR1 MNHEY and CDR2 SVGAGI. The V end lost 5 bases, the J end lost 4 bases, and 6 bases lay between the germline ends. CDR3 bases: TGTGCCAGCAGTCAGACGTACGAGCAGTACTTC. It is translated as CASSQTYEQYF.